The T cell receptor (beta chain) under discussion was sequenced for a study of cytomegalovirus exposure and HLA in healthy donors (dated by TCRdb to 2015 to 2018). For the study in its entirety: In an earlier analysis of 450 to 750 of the donors, around 290 Gb of sequence data and 90 million to 130 million unique TCR beta sequences from about 180 million T cells were reported. Approximately 300 gigabases of sequencing data and 70 million to 100 million unique TCR sequences made up an early release that covered several hundred HLA-typed donors. Of the approximately 400 genotyped donors, approximately 83% fell in the genetic ancestry cluster associated with self-reported Caucasian donors. The aim of the study was to test whether cataloging public T cell receptors could identify signatures of past pathogen exposure. The study used immunosequencing to profile the T cell repertoires of hundreds of subjects and linked those repertoires to cytomegalovirus serostatus. Along with the roughly 610-subject first cohort, a separate validation cohort of 120 different subjects was used. High-throughput TCR immunosequencing, statistical association of individual TCRs with disease status, and machine learning were combined to predict cytomegalovirus infection status. A later analysis re-examined previously published TCR beta repertoires from 500 to 700 donors and added high-resolution HLA genotyping to investigate patterns of TCR occurrence. Rather than using new phenotypic data, the later analysis identified candidate immune exposures from TCR beta sequences and from how often those sequences occurred across donors. An earlier analysis of 587 of the donors used high-throughput TCR beta sequencing to judge whether each TCR beta V gene segment behaved as functional or pseudogenic. Donor age, sex, ethnicity and CMV serostatus were compiled alongside the repertoire data. In a later genetic analysis, genome-wide SNP genotypes for about three fifths of the 666 donors were used, and that subset was treated as a discovery cohort. Every discovery cohort repertoire had been produced on one sequencing platform. HLA typing covered class I and class II loci at four-digit resolution. Typing coverage varied by locus: about 629-640 donors for A, B, C, DRB1 and DQB1; about 520 for DQA1; 606 for DPA1; approximately 470 for DPB1. Because of strong linkage in the cohort, four or five DR-DQ haplotypes were treated as single units for association and clustering. On average, roughly 200,000 unique TCR beta nucleotide sequences were sequenced per donor among a few hundred genotyped donors of the cohort, with roughly 18% of those sequences being non-productive.

Library creation used the immunoSEQ multiplex PCR assay. The multiplex PCR relied on a mix of 60 forward primers for TCR Vbeta segments and 13 reverse primers for TCR Jbeta segments. The CDR3 region of rearranged TCR beta genes was amplified from genomic DNA with a multiplex PCR assay. The Illumina HiSeq System was used to sequence the amplified TCR beta libraries as 87-base-pair reads. Concerning the study's data processing: A later analysis counted approximately 76 million unique TCR beta chains across the 550 to 700 repertoires, and roughly 11 million of these chains were shared by at least two donors. To remove PCR and sequencing errors, raw reads were error-corrected and collapsed into unique sequences using a nearest-neighbor algorithm that merged closely related sequences. Alignment of CDR3 sequences to IMGT reference sequences was used to assign V, D and J gene segments. For a sequence to be retained, at least a six-nucleotide match to both a V gene segment and a J gene segment was required. A rearrangement was called productive if the CDR3 had no stop codons and remained in frame with V and J, and every other rearrangement was called non-productive. CDR3 was defined by IMGT convention, running from the second conserved V-encoded cysteine to the conserved J-encoded phenylalanine. The earlier analysis of 587 of the donors excluded sequences that lacked an unambiguous match to a single V gene segment. In an earlier analysis of more than 500 of the donors, a V segment was called functional when productive rearrangements were above 56.7%, and segregating when the standard deviation between donors exceeded 5%. A statistical classification framework was built to diagnose cytomegalovirus status from the catalog of TCR beta chain sequences. A later analysis assigned V and J genes by comparing TCR nucleotide sequences with IMGT/GENE-DB human TR gene sequences. The TCRdist pipeline was used in a later analysis to assign CDR3 sequences and most-parsimonious VDJ recombination scenarios. In a later analysis, each TCR beta chain was defined by its CDR3 amino acid sequence together with its V-gene family, and reads without a unique V-gene family were excluded. As a way to deal with suspected cross-contamination and a sequencing artifact, a later analysis dropped 640 or so nucleotide sequences that were highly shared and had low generation probability. In a later analysis, a clonal expansion index for each public chain was calculated from normalized within-repertoire ranks of inferred template counts. A later analysis computed generation probabilities with a VDJ recombination model fitted to out-of-frame rearrangements, and checked the results against IGoR. A later analysis scored TCR-TCR, TCR-HLA and TCR-CMV co-occurrence with hypergeometric tests, applying a repertoire-size bias correction to TCR pairs. False discovery rates were estimated in a later analysis by permuting HLA or CMV assignments 20 times. A later analysis grouped co-occurring TCRs with DBSCAN, adding TCRdist sequence similarity when clustering within HLA-allele-positive subsets. For co-occurrence clustering, repertoires with fewer than 30,000 or more than 120,000 public chains were excluded, along with roughly 5 repertoires with anomalous nucleotide sharing. This is the immuneACCESS table as TCRdb keeps it, with only in-frame sequences that have V and J called. A part of the clones is gone; compared with another copy, unresolved V genes explain less than half, and the rest is unexplained. D and trimming were read from the DNA, whereas the V and J calls and clone size are those reported in that table. This sample lists 40,000 to 45,000 clones; about 47% were detected once. Together, the top ten hold over 10% of the sample.

A note on this clone: Its antigen is not yet known. Per-nucleotide qualities are absent, and no much larger clonotype sits a single base away.

On the study overall, not on this receptor specifically: Roughly uniform sequencing depth across donors was assumed in presence/absence analyses, although this assumption may not hold. A later analysis associated about 17,000 TCR beta sequences with specific HLA alleles at a false discovery rate of 0.05. Broadly in line with IMGT annotations, most TCR beta V segments showed up in productive rearrangements about 87% or about 30% of the time in an earlier analysis of several hundred of the donors. A group of highly shared sequence variants was considered likely to be a technical artifact of the sequencing pipeline. An association between a missense DCLRE1C variant and V-gene and J-gene trimming of TCR beta chains was found in a later genetic analysis and replicated in an independent cohort. Strong co-occurrence of HLA alleles, especially DR and DQ, made assigning TCR associations to individual alleles difficult. According to a later analysis, most CMV-associated TCR beta chains appeared to be HLA-restricted, and the HLA associations seemed to be driven largely by CMV exposure. A total of 150 to 200 TCR beta chains were listed by the study as associated with cytomegalovirus. Most TCR sequences were observed very rarely across donors, whereas some public TCRs were present in many individuals. Compared with the approximately 720-donor mean, donors in an Asian-associated ancestry cluster had fewer N-insertions in productive TCRs, according to a later genetic analysis. Because counts were too low, 15 or so rarely observed V segments, including chromosome 9 orphons, were excluded from the earlier analysis of some 590 of the donors. In vitro tests confirmed that a few of the cytomegalovirus-associated TCR beta chains recognize cytomegalovirus antigens. It was suggested by the authors that the approach could potentially be generalized to other disease states and immunological phenotypes. The classifier was reported to diagnose cytomegalovirus status with high specificity and sensitivity in both the original and validation cohorts. A later analysis reported that several top co-occurrence clusters appeared linked to parvovirus B19, influenza, CMV and Epstein-Barr virus. A later analysis found that HLA-associated TCR beta chains were more clonally expanded and had lower generation probabilities than equally common non-associated chains. Correlated functional status among segregating V segments might be attributable to linkage disequilibrium, but an unknown experimental factor could not be ruled out. The only immune exposure information available for the cohort was CMV serostatus. This cohort had only TCR beta chains sequenced, and the lack of alpha or paired-chain data limited which features could be detected. A further reported finding was that TCR beta sequences accurately predicted the HLA-A and HLA-B alleles for most subjects in the first cohort. In a later analysis, TCR association rates were found to vary across HLA loci, with the most associated TCRs seen for DRB1 alleles and the fewest for HLA-C alleles. HLA typing was unavailable for some donors at each locus, so association tests used only the typed subset.

The cohort was made up of 666 healthy bone marrow donors. All cohort members were sampled while nominally healthy, although unrecorded immune exposures were likely present. CMV serostatus was positive for around 310 and negative for about 50% of the roughly 670 cohort members, and was not recorded for this donor. Each donor provided a peripheral blood sample, and peripheral blood mononuclear cells were used for TCR beta sequencing. Genomic DNA extraction from the blood cell samples was performed with the Qiagen DNeasy Blood Extraction Kit. Sequenced: PBMCs. This receptor was identified in a human donor in good health.

This receptor carries the CDR3 CSVTRGQMTEAFF. The nucleotide sequence is given as TGCAGCGTTACCAGGGGACAGATGACTGAAGCTTTCTTT. This receptor chain uses TRBV29-1 and TRBJ1-1; 7 central bases correspond to TRBD1. The CDR3 measures 13 amino acids from cysteine to phenylalanine. Only CDR3 DNA is held: 39 bases, read in frame from base 1. The germline V gene specifies SQVTM as CDR1 and ANQGSEA as CDR2. The V end gives up 5 bases and the J end 5 bases, leaving 8 bases in the junction not matched to a gene. The full variable domain, with segments outside the CDR3 supplied by the reference TRBV29-1 and TRBJ1-1 proteins, appears as SAVISQKPSRDICQRGTSLTIQCQVDSQVTMMFWYRQQPGQSLTLIATANQGSEATYESGFVIDKFPISRPNLTFSTLTVSNMSPEDSSIYLCSVTRGQMTEAFFGQGTRLTVV.